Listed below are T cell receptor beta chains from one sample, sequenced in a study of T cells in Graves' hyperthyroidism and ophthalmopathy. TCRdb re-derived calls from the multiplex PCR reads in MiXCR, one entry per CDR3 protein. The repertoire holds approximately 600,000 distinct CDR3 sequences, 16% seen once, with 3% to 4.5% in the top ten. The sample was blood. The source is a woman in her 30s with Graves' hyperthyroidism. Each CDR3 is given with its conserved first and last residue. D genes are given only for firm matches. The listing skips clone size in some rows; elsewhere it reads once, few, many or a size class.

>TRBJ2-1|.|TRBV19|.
TGTGCCAGTAGTATAGACAGTTACAATGAGCAGTTCTTC
CASSIDSYNEQFF
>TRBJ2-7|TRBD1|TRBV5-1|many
TGCGCCAGCAGCTTGGAGTGGGGACAGGGCTACGAGCAGTACTTC
CASSLEWGQGYEQYF
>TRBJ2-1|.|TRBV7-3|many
TGTGCCAGCAGCTTAAGGCTAGACTCTAGTGAGCAGTTCTTC
CASSLRLDSSEQFF
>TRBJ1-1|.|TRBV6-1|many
TGTGCCAGCAGTGAAGGTCCAGCTAACACTGAAGCTTTCTTT
CASSEGPANTEAFF
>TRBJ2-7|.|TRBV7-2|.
TGTGCCAGCAGCTTACTTCGGCCCGGCGACAACCCCCCCTACGAGCAGTACTTC
CASSLLRPGDNPPYEQYF
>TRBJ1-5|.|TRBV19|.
TGTGCCAGTAGGGCGTGGGACAGCAATCAGCCCCAGCATTTT
CASRAWDSNQPQHF
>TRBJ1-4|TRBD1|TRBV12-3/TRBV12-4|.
TGTGCCAGTGTGACAGGGTTCGCAACTAATGAAAAACTGTTTTTT
CASVTGFATNEKLFF
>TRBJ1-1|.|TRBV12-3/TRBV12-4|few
TGTGCCAGCCGTTTCGGGACGGTGAACACTGAAGCTTTCTTT
CASRFGTVNTEAFF
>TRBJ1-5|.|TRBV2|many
TGTGCCAGCAGTTACACTTCTAGCAATCAGCCCCAGCATTTT
CASSYTSSNQPQHF
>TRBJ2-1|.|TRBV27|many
TGTGCCAGCAGTTCGACCCCGACCAGCTCCGATGAGCAGTTCTTC
CASSSTPTSSDEQFF
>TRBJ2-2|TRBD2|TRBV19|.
TGTGCCAGTAGTATTTTTTGGACTAGCGAGAACACCGGGGAGCTGTTTTTT
CASSIFWTSENTGELFF
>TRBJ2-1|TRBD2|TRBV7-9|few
TGTGCCAGCAGCAGGACTAGCTCCTACAATAAGCAGTTCTTC
CASSRTSSYNKQFF
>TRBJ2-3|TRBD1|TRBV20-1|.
TGCAGTGCCAGAACTTCCGGGACAGGGGGCATAGATACGCAGTATTTT
CSARTSGTGGIDTQYF
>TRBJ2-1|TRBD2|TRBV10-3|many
TGTGCCATAGGACTAGCGGAGTACAATGAGCAGTTCTTC
CAIGLAEYNEQFF
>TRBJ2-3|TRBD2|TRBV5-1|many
TGCGCCAGCAGCTCACTAGCGGGAGTGTTAGATACGCAGTATTTT
CASSSLAGVLDTQYF
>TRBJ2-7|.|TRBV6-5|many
TGTGCCAGCAGTTACTCGTTGTACAGGGCGACCTACGAGCAGTACTTC
CASSYSLYRATYEQYF
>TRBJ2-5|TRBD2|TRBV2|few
TGTGCCAGCAGTGTCCGACTAGCGGGGGAAGAGACCCAGTACTTC
CASSVRLAGEETQYF
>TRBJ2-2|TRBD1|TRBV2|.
TGTGCCAGCAGTGATGGACAGGGCGCCGGGGAGCTGTTTTTT
CASSDGQGAGELFF
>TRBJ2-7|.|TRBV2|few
TGTGCCAGCAGTGGACTGGGGACAAGACGCTCCTACAAGCAGTACTTC
CASSGLGTRRSYKQYF
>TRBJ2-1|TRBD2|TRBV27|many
TGTGCCAGCAGTACACGGACTAGCGGGGCCTACAATGAGCAGTTCTTC
CASSTRTSGAYNEQFF
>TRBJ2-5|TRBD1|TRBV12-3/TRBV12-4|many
TGTGCCAGCAGTCGCGGAGGACAGGGGCGACAAGAGACCCAGTACTTC
CASSRGGQGRQETQYF
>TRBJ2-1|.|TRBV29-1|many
TGCAGCGTGGCAGGGGACAATGAGCAGTTCTTC
CSVAGDNEQFF
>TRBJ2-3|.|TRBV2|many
TGTGCCAGCAGGCTAAGGCAGGGTACTAGCACAGATACGCAGTATTTT
CASRLRQGTSTDTQYF
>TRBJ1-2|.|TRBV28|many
TGTGCCAGCAGCTACAGCGGCGGCTACACCTTC
CASSYSGGYTF
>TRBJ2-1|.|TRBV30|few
TGTGCCTGGAGTGTAGGGGGTGAGCAGTTCTTC
CAWSVGGEQFF
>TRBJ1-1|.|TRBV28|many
TGTGCCAGCAGTTTTTTATTGGACAGACAGAATGAAGCTTTCTTT
CASSFLLDRQNEAFF
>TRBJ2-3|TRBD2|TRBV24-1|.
TGTGCCACCAGGCACGGGAGGTTCGCAGATACGCAGTATTTT
CATRHGRFADTQYF
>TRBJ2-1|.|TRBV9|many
TGTGCCAGCAGCCCGCCGACCCGAGGGCATGAGCAGTTCTTC
CASSPPTRGHEQFF
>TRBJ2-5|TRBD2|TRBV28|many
TGTGCCAGCAGTTTCCCGGGCCCGAGGGGAGGGGAGACCCAGTACTTC
CASSFPGPRGGETQYF
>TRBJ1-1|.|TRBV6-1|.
TGTGCCAGCAGTCCCGATCCCGTCGGGGTTTGGAACACTGAAGCTTTCTTT
CASSPDPVGVWNTEAFF
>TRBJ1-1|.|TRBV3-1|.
TGTGCCAGCAGCCAAGATTCAGGGTATGAAGCTTTCTTT
CASSQDSGYEAFF
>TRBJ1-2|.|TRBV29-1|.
TGCAGCGTTGAAACGGGGAACTATGGCTACACCTTC
CSVETGNYGYTF
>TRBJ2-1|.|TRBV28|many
TGTGCCAGCAGTTGGCGGGGTTCCTACAATGAGCAGTTCTTC
CASSWRGSYNEQFF
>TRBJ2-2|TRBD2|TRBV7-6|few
TGTGCCAGCAGCTTTTTACCCCTAGCGGGCCTTAACACCGGGGAGCTGTTTTTT
CASSFLPLAGLNTGELFF
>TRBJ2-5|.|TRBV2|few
TGTGCCAGCAGTGAAGCGCCTCCGACGGACGCCTGGGGTACCCAGTACTTC
CASSEAPPTDAWGTQYF
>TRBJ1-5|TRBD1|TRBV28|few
TGTGCCAGCACCTTCCGGGACAGGGCTTACAGGAAGCCCCAGCATTTT
CASTFRDRAYRKPQHF
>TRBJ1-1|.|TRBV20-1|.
TGCAGTGTTTCACAGGGTTCACGAAACACTGAAGCTTTCTTT
CSVSQGSRNTEAFF
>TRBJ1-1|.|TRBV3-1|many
TGTGCCAGCAGGAGCTCATCACATATTGCGGTGACTGAGGCTTTCTTT
CASRSSSHIAVTEAFF
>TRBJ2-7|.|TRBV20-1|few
TGCAGTGCAGGGGATCGCCGTCGCGGCTCCTACGAGCAGTACTTC
CSAGDRRRGSYEQYF
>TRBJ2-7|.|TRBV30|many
TGTGCCTGGGAGGGGGGCTACGAGCAGTACTTC
CAWEGGYEQYF
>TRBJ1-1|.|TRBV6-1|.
TGTGCCAGCAGTACTTGGACGACAGGAACTGAAGCTTTCTTT
CASSTWTTGTEAFF
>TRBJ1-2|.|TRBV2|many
TGTGCCAGCGGGGGGGGAACTAACTATGGCTACACCTTC
CASGGGTNYGYTF
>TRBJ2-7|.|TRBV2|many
TGTGCCAGCAGTGGATCAGCCACTCAGGGGATTGACTACGAGCAGTACTTC
CASSGSATQGIDYEQYF
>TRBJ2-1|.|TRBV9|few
TGTGCCCCGTTGAGGCCTAGGGGTGAGCAGTTCTTC
CAPLRPRGEQFF
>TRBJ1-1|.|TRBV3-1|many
TGTGCCAGCAGCCGTCTCAATGAAGCTTTCTTT
CASSRLNEAFF
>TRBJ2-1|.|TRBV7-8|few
TGTGCCAGCAGCTTAGCGGCCCTGGACTATGAGCAGTTCTTC
CASSLAALDYEQFF
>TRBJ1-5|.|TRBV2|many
TGTGCCAGCAGTGAAGTCAGACCAAATCAGCCCCAGCATTTT
CASSEVRPNQPQHF
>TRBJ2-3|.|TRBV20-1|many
TGCAGTGCTAGACTTGGAGATACGCAGTATTTT
CSARLGDTQYF
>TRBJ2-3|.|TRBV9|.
TGTGCCAGCAGCGTTGACAGACGCACAGATACGCAGTATTTT
CASSVDRRTDTQYF
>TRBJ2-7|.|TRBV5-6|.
TGTGCCAGCACCCTCGGCTCCTACGAGCAGTACTTC
CASTLGSYEQYF
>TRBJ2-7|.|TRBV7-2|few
TGTGCCAGCAGCTTAGTGACCAGGGACGAGCAGTACTTC
CASSLVTRDEQYF
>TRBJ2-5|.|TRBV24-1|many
TGTGCCACCAGTGATACAAAGGACAGCGGCGAGACCCAGTACTTC
CATSDTKDSGETQYF
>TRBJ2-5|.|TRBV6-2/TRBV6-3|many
TGTGCCAGCCGGGGTTGGCTCGAAGAGACCCAGTACTTC
CASRGWLEETQYF
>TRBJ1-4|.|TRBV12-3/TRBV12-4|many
TGTGCCAGCAGAACAGGCCCTAATGAAAAACTGTTTTTT
CASRTGPNEKLFF
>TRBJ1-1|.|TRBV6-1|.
TGTGCCAGCAGTGAAGATAGTACAGCTGAAGCTTTCTTT
CASSEDSTAEAFF
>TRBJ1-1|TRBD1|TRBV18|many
TGTGCCAGCTCACAACGACAGGGAATGAACACTGAAGCTTTCTTT
CASSQRQGMNTEAFF
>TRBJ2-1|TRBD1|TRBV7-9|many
TGTGCCAGCAGTCCCGGGACAGCAACTCACGATGAGCAGTTCTTC
CASSPGTATHDEQFF
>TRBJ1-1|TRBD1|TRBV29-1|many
TGCAGCGCAGAGACGGGACAGCTGAACACTGAAGCTTTCTTT
CSAETGQLNTEAFF
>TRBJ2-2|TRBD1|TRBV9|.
TGTGCCAGCAGCGTCGGGACAGGCTTGCGGGAGCTGTTTTTT
CASSVGTGLRELFF
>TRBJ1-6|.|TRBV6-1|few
TGTGCCAGCAGTACCCATGGTGGGGGCGTAGGTAATTCACCCCTCCACTTT
CASSTHGGGVGNSPLHF